These 24 T cell receptor beta chains share one sample of origin, sequenced in a study of blood T cell repertoires in COVID-19. Profiled with immunoSEQ multiplex PCR; TCRdb holds only in-frame clones, not every one. The repertoire holds about 140,000 clones, with about 87% as singletons. The material sequenced was peripheral blood. Source of these receptors: a human donor with COVID-19, enrolled during active disease. The donor label of this sample is uncertain.

The chain joins TRBV19 to TRBJ2-1, with 10 bases that match TRBD2. The V and J ends lost 4 bases and 8 bases, in that order; junction bases with no gene match: 8. Germline assignment: CDR1 LNHDA and CDR2 SQIVND (reference sequence). This CDR3 spans 15 amino acids. The CDR3 DNA reads TGTGCCAGTAGTAAACTAGCGGGGTTTCTGGATGAGCAGTTCTTC. Protein product: CASSKLAGFLDEQFF. Full variable domain (remainder filled in from reference TRBV19 and TRBJ2-1): DGGITQSPKYLFRKEGQNVTLSCEQNLNHDAMYWYRQDPGQGLRLIYYSQIVNDFQKGDIAEGYSVSREKKESFPLTVTSAQKNPTAFYLCASSKLAGFLDEQFFGPGTRLTVL.

The V call is TRBV7-3, the J call TRBJ2-5; 8 positions match TRBD1. CDR3 length equals 14 residues. CDR1 and CDR2 from the germline V gene are SGHTA and FQGTGA. V shed 2 bases, J shed 1 base, and the junction held 0 bases outside the gene matches. The chain's CDR3 is CASSLQGAQETQYF. The CDR3 nucleotides are TGTGCCAGCAGCTTACAGGGGGCCCAAGAGACCCAGTACTTC.

The chain links TRBV4-1 to TRBJ2-5, with D possibly being TRBD2 (6 bases). This CDR3 region has 14 residues. The germline V and J ends were trimmed by 6 bases and 1 base, with 12 bases remaining between them. Germline loops: CDR1 MGHRA, CDR2 YSYEKL. CDR3: CASSPIAAQETQYF. The CDR3 DNA sequence: TGCGCCAGCAGTCCCATAGCGGCCCAAGAGACCCAGTACTTC.

The rearrangement joins TRBV9 to TRBJ1-1; 7 nucleotides line up with TRBD1. The CDR3 covers 14 residues. The germline CDR1 and CDR2 sequences are SGDLS and YYNGEE. The ends lost 3 bases at V and 1 base at J; junction bases unmatched: 3. In nucleotides, the CDR3 is TGTGCCAGCAGCGGGAGGGACAGGAACACTGAAGCTTTCTTT. It codes for CASSGRDRNTEAFF. Complete variable domain (other parts from reference TRBV9 and TRBJ1-1): DSGVTQTPKHLITATGQRVTLRCSPRSGDLSVYWYQQSLDQGLQFLIQYYNGEERAKGNILERFSAQQFPDLHSELNLSSLELGDSALYFCASSGRDRNTEAFFGQGTRLTVV.

The chain is built from TRBV20-1 and TRBJ2-1, with 7 bases aligning to TRBD1. The CDR3 length is 14 residues. In germline, CDR1 is DFQATT, CDR2 SNEGSKA (reference sequence). With V trimmed by 3 bases and J by 7 bases, 9 bases remained unmatched. The CDR3 sequence: CSASVGRGNNEQFF. CDR3 in DNA: TGCAGTGCTAGTGTCGGCAGGGGGAATAATGAGCAGTTCTTC.

This rearrangement joins TRBV5-1 to TRBJ2-1; D remains ambiguous. The length of the CDR3 is 14 residues. V was clipped by 0 bases and J by 9 bases, with 13 bases between them. Germline loops: CDR1 SGHRS, CDR2 YFSETQ. CDR3 sequence (DNA): TGCGCCAGCAGCTTGGTGTCGGAGCGCAGTGAGCAGTTCTTC. Its protein product is CASSLVSERSEQFF.

The chain recombines TRBV11-2 with TRBJ2-7, with D hard to call. Germline loops: CDR1 SGHAT, CDR2 FQNNGV. V was cut by 0 bases and J by 3 bases, with 9 bases left in between. The CDR3 loop spans 14 amino acids. In DNA, the CDR3 is TGTGCCAGCAGCTTAGAACCTAGAGGCTACGAGCAGTACTTC. Encoded protein: CASSLEPRGYEQYF.

The chain is built from TRBV5-1 and TRBJ2-3; tentative D call: TRBD2 (6 bases). CDR1 and CDR2 from the germline V gene are SGHRS and YFSETQ. The CDR3 runs to 16 residues. V was cut by 5 bases and J by 2 bases, with 18 bases left in between. The CDR3 sequence: CASSDRPTGDTDTQYF. As DNA, the CDR3 is TGCGCCAGCAGTGATCGTCCCACGGGAGACACAGATACGCAGTATTTT.

CDR3: CASSPGSTNEKLFF. The CDR3 DNA sequence: TGTGCCAGCAGTCCAGGGTCAACTAATGAAAAACTGTTTTTT. V usage is TRBV6-5 and J usage is TRBJ1-4, with D possibly matching TRBD1 (5 bases). This CDR3 contains 14 residues. Trimming left V 5 bases short and J 0 bases short, with 7 bases between. From germline, CDR1 is MNHEY and CDR2 SVGAGI.

The V and J genes are TRBV20-1 and TRBJ2-7; 7 bases line up with TRBD1. The V gene's germline CDR1 is DFQATT and CDR2 SNEGSKA (reference sequence). Trimming removed 7 bases from V and 3 bases from J; junction bases left unmatched: 3. The CDR3 covers 11 residues. The CDR3 coding sequence is TGCAGTGGAGGGGACAGCTACGAGCAGTACTTC. It translates to CSGGDSYEQYF.

This chain connects TRBV5-4 to TRBJ2-5; 7 bases map to TRBD1. J gave up 2 bases and V 2 bases, and 6 bases lay outside the gene matches. The CDR3 totals 15 residues. Germline CDR1 and CDR2: SGHNT and YYREEE (reference sequence). The CDR3 DNA reads as TGTGCCAGCAGCTTCCGGGACAGCCTACAAGAGACCCAGTACTTC. Its translation: CASSFRDSLQETQYF.

V gene TRBV5-4 combines with J gene TRBJ1-1; TRBD1 aligns across 7 bases. V gave up 4 bases and J gave up 1 base; unmatched junction bases: 4. CDR3 length: 14 residues. Germline CDR1 SGHNT, CDR2 YYREEE (reference sequence). The CDR3 spells CASSRDSANTEAFF. DNA for the CDR3: TGTGCCAGCAGCAGGGACAGTGCGAACACTGAAGCTTTCTTT.

With respect to this clone: The sample holds other DNA sequences that translate to the same CDR3. The V and J genes are TRBV11-2 and TRBJ2-7, with 7 positions matching TRBD2. CDR3 length: 14 residues. V lost 4 bases, J lost 2 bases, and 5 bases stayed unmatched. Per the germline V gene, CDR1 is SGHAT and CDR2 is FQNNGV. The CDR3 loop is CASSSSSGTYEQYF. DNA of the CDR3: TGTGCCAGCAGCTCCTCTAGCGGTACCTACGAGCAGTACTTC.

J is TRBJ1-1 and V is TRBV5-1, with D possibly TRBD1 on 6 matching bases. Germline loops: CDR1 SGHRS, CDR2 YFSETQ. With 3 bases removed from V and 8 bases from J, the gap between germline ends came to 20 bases. CDR3 length equals 15 residues. DNA of the CDR3: TGCGCCAGCAGCTCCCAAAACCCGGACAGCAGCGAAGCTTTCTTT. It yields the protein CASSSQNPDSSEAFF.

This clone has just one count. The CDR3 nucleotides read TGTGCCAGCAGTTACGATCGACAGGGAAGTGTTACTGAAGCTTTCTTT. This encodes CASSYDRQGSVTEAFF. The V gene is TRBV6-5, the J gene TRBJ1-1; 7 bases map to TRBD1. After removal of 2 bases from V and 5 bases from J, the junction contained 11 bases not matched to a gene. The CDR3 contains 16 residues. The germline gives CDR1 MNHEY, CDR2 SVGAGI.

This sequence joins TRBV6-5 and TRBJ1-5, with 9 bases matching TRBD1. In germline, CDR1 is MNHEY, CDR2 SVGAGI. This CDR3 has 15 residues. Germline trimming cut 4 bases from V and 2 bases from J; bases unmatched to any gene: 3. The CDR3 DNA reads TGTGCCAGCAGTTCGACAGGGGGGGGCAATCAGCCCCAGCATTTT. Translated, it gives CASSSTGGGNQPQHF.

The chain couples TRBV3-1 (or the pseudogene TRBV3-2) to TRBJ2-3; TRBD2 aligns across 7 bases. Germline trimming cut 1 base from V and 1 base from J; bases unmatched to any gene: 5. The CDR3 is made up of 16 amino acids. CDR1 LGHDT and CDR2 YNNKEL come from the germline V gene (reference sequence). CDR3 DNA sequence: TGTGCCAGCAGCCAAGTTCGCGGGGGTGGCACAGATACGCAGTATTTT. Residues: CASSQVRGGGTDTQYF.

The V and J genes are TRBV5-1 and TRBJ2-3; the match to TRBD1 covers 7 bases. Germline V CDR1 and CDR2: SGHRS, YFSETQ. The CDR3 totals 15 residues. Trimming removed 3 bases from V and 6 bases from J; junction bases left unmatched: 10. The CDR3 region has the DNA TGCGCCAGCAGCTACTCAGGGGGTGAATGGGATACGCAGTATTTT. It specifies CASSYSGGEWDTQYF.

The chain uses TRBV5-1 and TRBJ2-2; D is possibly TRBD2 (7 bases). The CDR3 is made up of 16 amino acids. In germline, CDR1 is SGHRS, CDR2 YFSETQ. V was trimmed by 5 bases and J by 3 bases, leaving 17 bases between them. The CDR3 DNA reads TGCGCCAGCAGACGCTCCGCGGGGGCCCACACCGGGGAGCTGTTTTTT. Translated: CASRRSAGAHTGELFF.

This clone was detected only once. The chain combines TRBV5-1 with TRBJ1-5, with a weak D call TRBD1 (5 bases). CDR3 length: 16 residues. Germline-derived CDR1 and CDR2 are SGHRS and YFSETQ. Trimming shortened V by 0 bases and J by 2 bases, and 12 bases separated the two germline ends. CDR3 nucleotide sequence: TGCGCCAGCAGCTTGGGAGCAGGGATGGGCAATCAGCCCCAGCATTTT. Its translation is CASSLGAGMGNQPQHF.

V and J are TRBV5-4 and TRBJ2-7; possible D gene TRBD2, 6 bases. V lost 2 bases and J lost 4, with 13 bases in between. The V gene's germline CDR1 is SGHNT and CDR2 YYREEE (reference sequence). The CDR3 is made up of 14 amino acids. The CDR3, as DNA: TGTGCCAGCAGCTTATGGGGGGTGGGGTACGAGCAGTACTTC. It specifies CASSLWGVGYEQYF. Combining the CDR3 with reference TRBV5-4 and TRBJ2-7 gives the whole variable domain ETGVTQSPTHLIKTRGQQVTLRCSSQSGHNTVSWYQQALGQGPQFIFQYYREEENGRGNFPPRFSGLQFPNYSSELNVNALELDDSALYLCASSLWGVGYEQYFGPGTRLTVT.

V gene TRBV28 combines with J gene TRBJ1-4, with D perhaps matching TRBD1 (5 bases). This CDR3 spans 16 amino acids. The ends were cut back, 6 bases at V and 4 bases at J, with 18 bases in the middle. CDR1 is MDHEN and CDR2 is SYDVKM in the germline V gene. The CDR3 DNA reads as TGTGCCAGCAGAGGAGCTGGGGGGTCCGGTAATGAAAAACTGTTTTTT. The encoded protein is CASRGAGGSGNEKLFF.

The V and J genes are TRBV6-2 or TRBV6-3 and TRBJ2-1; TRBD1 agrees at 8 bases. With 7 bases clipped from V and 8 bases from J, the junction kept 28 bases outside the gene matches. The CDR3 spans 20 residues. From germline, CDR1 is MNHEY and CDR2 SVGEGT. The CDR3 here is CASTPQRGMKRTGIYDEQFF. DNA of the CDR3: TGTGCCAGCACCCCCCAACGGGGGATGAAAAGGACAGGGATTTACGATGAGCAGTTCTTC.

The chain joins TRBV14 to TRBJ2-1; 12 bases are a match to TRBD2. The CDR3 sequence is 16 residues long. Per the germline V gene, CDR1 is SGHDN and CDR2 is FVKESK. V lost 1 base, J lost 7 bases, and 5 bases stayed unmatched. The CDR3 sequence: CASSQVLAGGLNEQFF. The CDR3 DNA is TGTGCCAGCAGCCAAGTGCTAGCGGGGGGGCTAAATGAGCAGTTCTTC.